This T cell receptor beta chain is drawn from a study of blood T cell repertoires in COVID-19. Study information: The United States, Italy and Spain were the sources of the acute and convalescent COVID-19 samples. T cells, B-cell-depleted T cells, or PBMCs supplied cDNA or gDNA.

In the authors' workflow: It was from reference gene primer amplification that nucleated cell counts were estimated. Profiling relied on immunoSEQ multiplex PCR, and the TCRdb table lists in-frame clones only, not all of them. The DNA was the basis for D and trimming; V, J and clone size are from that table. The sample yields tens of thousands of clones, under 90% seen once. Per germline, CDR1 MNHEY and CDR2 SMNVEV (reference sequence). V shed 4 bases, J shed 7 bases, and the junction held 10 bases outside the gene matches. This CDR3 is 15 amino acids long. V usage is TRBV27 and J usage is TRBJ1-5, with 7 bases identical to TRBD1. Source material: peripheral blood. This receptor was obtained from a man aged 50-59 years with active COVID-19. CDR3 coding DNA: TGTGCCAGCAGTTCCGCGGACAGGATGGACCAGCCCCAGCATTTT. It codes for CASSSADRMDQPQHF.